This T cell receptor beta chain was profiled in a study of cytomegalovirus exposure and HLA in healthy donors. The table came from immunoSEQ multiplex PCR; TCRdb's copy has only in-frame clones and leaves some out. The profile shows some 350,000 clones, 75% to 90% of them singletons. This clone has more than one count but fewer than ten. The sample taken for sequencing was PBMCs. The source is a woman in her thirties in good health and CMV-seropositive.

The CDR3 protein is CASSIMGANTEAFF. The CDR3 region has the DNA TGTGCCAGTAGTATCATGGGGGCGAACACTGAAGCTTTCTTT. The chain couples TRBV19 to TRBJ1-1; D might be TRBD1 (6 bases). The germline V and J ends were trimmed by 3 bases and 1 base, with 9 bases remaining between them. CDR1 LNHDA and CDR2 SQIVND come from the germline V gene (reference sequence). CDR3 length equals 14 residues.